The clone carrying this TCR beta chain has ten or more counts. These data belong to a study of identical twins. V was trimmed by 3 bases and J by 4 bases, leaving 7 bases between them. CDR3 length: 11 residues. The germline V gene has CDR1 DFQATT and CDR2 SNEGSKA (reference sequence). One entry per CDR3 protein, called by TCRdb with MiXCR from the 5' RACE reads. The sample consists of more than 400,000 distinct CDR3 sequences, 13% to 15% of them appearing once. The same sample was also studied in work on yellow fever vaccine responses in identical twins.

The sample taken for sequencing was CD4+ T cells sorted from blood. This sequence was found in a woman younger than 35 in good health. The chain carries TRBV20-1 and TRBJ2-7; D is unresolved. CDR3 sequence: CSASGVYEQYF. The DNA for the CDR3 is TGCAGTGCTAGTGGCGTTTACGAGCAGTACTTC.